This T cell receptor (beta chain) was sequenced during a study of T and B cells in COVID-19 patients. On the study more broadly: The recovered cohort's median age was around 30 years, versus approximately 73 years in active infection.

BIOMED2 TRB-A/B primer pools were used in multiplex TRB PCR. A single record per CDR3 protein comes from TCRdb applying MiXCR to the multiplex PCR reads. The table records 7,000 to 9,500 distinct CDR3 sequences, roughly 25% of them present only once. This CDR3 is built from 11 residues. The V end was cut by 5 bases, the J end by 4 bases, with 6 bases between. In this sample, this clonotype turned up many times. Each TRB amplification used roughly 250-550 ng of genomic DNA from blood. This TCR was recovered from a human donor with active COVID-19. The sample consisted of blood. V gene TRBV12-3 or TRBV12-4 combines with J gene TRBJ2-7; the D is unclear. The CDR3 here is CASSQKYEQYF. The CDR3 DNA is TGTGCCAGCAGTCAAAAATACGAGCAGTACTTC.